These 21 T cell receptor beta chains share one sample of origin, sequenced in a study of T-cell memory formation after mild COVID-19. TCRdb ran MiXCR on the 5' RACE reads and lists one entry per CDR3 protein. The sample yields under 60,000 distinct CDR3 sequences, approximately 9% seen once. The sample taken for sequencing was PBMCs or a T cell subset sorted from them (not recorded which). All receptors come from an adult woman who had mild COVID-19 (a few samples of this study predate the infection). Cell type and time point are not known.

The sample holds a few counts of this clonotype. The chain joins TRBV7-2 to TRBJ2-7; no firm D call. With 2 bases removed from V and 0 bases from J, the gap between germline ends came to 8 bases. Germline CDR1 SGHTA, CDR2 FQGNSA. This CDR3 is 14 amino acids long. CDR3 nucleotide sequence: TGTGCCAGCAGCTTACTGGGTGACTCCTACGAGCAGTACTTC. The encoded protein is CASSLLGDSYEQYF.

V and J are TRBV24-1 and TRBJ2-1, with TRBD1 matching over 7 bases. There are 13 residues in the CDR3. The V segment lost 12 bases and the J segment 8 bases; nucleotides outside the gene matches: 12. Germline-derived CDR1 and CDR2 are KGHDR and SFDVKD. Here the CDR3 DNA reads TGTGCCCTCGGGGCAGGGGGAACGGATGAGCAGTTCTTC. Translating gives CALGAGGTDEQFF.

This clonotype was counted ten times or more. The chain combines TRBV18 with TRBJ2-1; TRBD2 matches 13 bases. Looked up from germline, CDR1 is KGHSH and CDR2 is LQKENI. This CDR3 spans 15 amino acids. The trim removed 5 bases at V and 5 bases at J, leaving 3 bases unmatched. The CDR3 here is CASSTSGGANNEQFF. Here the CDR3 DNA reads TGTGCCAGCTCAACTAGCGGGGGGGCCAACAATGAGCAGTTCTTC.

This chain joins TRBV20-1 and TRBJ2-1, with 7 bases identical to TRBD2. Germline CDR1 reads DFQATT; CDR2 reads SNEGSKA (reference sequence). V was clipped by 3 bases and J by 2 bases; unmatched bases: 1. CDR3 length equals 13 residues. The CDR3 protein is CSASGRTYNEQFF. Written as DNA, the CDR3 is TGCAGTGCTAGCGGGAGGACCTACAATGAGCAGTTCTTC.

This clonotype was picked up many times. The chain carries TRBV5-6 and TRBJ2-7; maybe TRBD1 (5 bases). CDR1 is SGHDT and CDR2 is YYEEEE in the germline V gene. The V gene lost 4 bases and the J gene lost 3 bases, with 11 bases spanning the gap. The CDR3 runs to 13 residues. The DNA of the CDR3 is TGTGCCAGCAGCCTCGGACACTTCTACGAGCAGTACTTC. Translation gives CASSLGHFYEQYF. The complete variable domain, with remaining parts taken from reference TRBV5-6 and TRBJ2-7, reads DAGVTQSPTHLIKTRGQQVTLRCSPKSGHDTVSWYQQALGQGPQFIFQYYEEEERQRGNFPDRFSGHQFPNYSSELNVNALLLGDSALYLCASSLGHFYEQYFGPGTRLTVT.

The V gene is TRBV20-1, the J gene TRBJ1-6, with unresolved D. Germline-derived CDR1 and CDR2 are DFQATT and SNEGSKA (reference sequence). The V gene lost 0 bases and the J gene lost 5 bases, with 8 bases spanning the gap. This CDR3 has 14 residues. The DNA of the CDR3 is TGCAGTGCTAGAGACAGATCCAATAATTCACCCCTCCACTTT. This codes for CSARDRSNNSPLHF.

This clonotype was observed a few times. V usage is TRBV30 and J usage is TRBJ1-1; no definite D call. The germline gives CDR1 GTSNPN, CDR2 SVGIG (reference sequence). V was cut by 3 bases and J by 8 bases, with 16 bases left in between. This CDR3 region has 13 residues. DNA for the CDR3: TGTGCCTGGAGGGAACCAGGATCACCGGAAGCTTTCTTT. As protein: CAWREPGSPEAFF.

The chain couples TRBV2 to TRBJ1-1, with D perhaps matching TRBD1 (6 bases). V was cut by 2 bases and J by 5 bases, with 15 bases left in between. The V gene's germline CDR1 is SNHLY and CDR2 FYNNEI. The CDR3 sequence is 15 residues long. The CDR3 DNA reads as TGTGCCAGCAGTGAATCGGGTAGGGGGTTAACTGAAGCTTTCTTT. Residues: CASSESGRGLTEAFF. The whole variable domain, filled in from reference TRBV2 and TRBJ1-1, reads EPEVTQTPSHQVTQMGQEVILRCVPISNHLYFYWYRQILGQKVEFLVSFYNNEISEKSEIFDDQFSVERPDGSNFTLKIRSTKLEDSAMYFCASSESGRGLTEAFFGQGTRLTVV.

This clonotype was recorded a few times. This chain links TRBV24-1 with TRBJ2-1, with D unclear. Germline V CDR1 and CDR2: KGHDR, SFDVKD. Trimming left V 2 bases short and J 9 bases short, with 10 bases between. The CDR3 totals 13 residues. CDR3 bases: TGTGCCACCAGTGATTACGTCCGCGGTGAGCAGTTCTTC. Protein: CATSDYVRGEQFF.

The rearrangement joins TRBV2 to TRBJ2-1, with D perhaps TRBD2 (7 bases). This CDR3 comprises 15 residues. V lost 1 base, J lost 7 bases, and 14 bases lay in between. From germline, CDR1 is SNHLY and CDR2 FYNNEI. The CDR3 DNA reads TGTGCCAGCAGTGAAGATAAGGGGGGGTGGAATGAGCAGTTCTTC. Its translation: CASSEDKGGWNEQFF.

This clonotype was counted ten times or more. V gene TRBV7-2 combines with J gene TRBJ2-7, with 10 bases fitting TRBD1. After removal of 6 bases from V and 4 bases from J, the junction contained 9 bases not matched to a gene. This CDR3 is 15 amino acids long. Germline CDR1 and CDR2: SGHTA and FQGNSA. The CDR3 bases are TGTGCCAGCAGTATACCGGGACAGGGGTGGTACGAGCAGTACTTC. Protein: CASSIPGQGWYEQYF.

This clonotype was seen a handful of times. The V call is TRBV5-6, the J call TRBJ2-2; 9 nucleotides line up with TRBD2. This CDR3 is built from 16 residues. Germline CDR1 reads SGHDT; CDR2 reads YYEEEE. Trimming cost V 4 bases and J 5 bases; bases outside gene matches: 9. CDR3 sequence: CASSPPAGGRTGELFF. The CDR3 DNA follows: TGTGCCAGCAGCCCTCCCGCGGGGGGGAGGACCGGGGAGCTGTTTTTT.

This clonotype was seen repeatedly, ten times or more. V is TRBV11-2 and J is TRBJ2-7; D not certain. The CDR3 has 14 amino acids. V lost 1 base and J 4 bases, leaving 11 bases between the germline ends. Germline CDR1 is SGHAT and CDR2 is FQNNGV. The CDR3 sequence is CASSLGVNLYEQYF. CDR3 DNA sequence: TGTGCCAGCAGCTTAGGAGTGAATTTATACGAGCAGTACTTC.

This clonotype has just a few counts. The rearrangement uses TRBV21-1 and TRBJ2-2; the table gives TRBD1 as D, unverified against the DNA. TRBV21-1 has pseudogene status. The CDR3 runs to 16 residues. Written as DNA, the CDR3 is TGTGCCAGCAGCAAATCCGTGACAGGGGACACCGGGGAGCTGTTTTTT. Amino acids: CASSKSVTGDTGELFF.

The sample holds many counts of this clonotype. The chain's CDR3 is CASSLAAETQYF. Written as DNA, the CDR3 is TGTGCCAGCAGCTTAGCTGCCGAGACCCAGTACTTC. The chain combines TRBV7-9 with TRBJ2-5, with unresolved D. Trimming removed 0 bases at V and 5 bases at J, with 4 bases between. This CDR3 has 12 amino acids. CDR1 is SEHNR and CDR2 is FQNEAQ in the germline V gene (reference sequence).

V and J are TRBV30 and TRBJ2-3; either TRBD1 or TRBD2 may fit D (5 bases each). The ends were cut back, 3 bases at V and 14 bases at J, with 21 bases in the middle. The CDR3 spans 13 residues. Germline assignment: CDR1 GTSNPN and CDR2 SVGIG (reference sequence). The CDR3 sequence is CAWSPGNRDPPYF. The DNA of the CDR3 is TGTGCCTGGAGCCCAGGGAACCGGGACCCTCCGTATTTT.

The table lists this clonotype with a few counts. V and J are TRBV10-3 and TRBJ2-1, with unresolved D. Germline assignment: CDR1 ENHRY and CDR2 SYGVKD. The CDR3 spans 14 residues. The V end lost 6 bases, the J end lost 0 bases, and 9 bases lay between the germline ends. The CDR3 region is CAIRSRSSYNEQFF. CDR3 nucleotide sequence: TGTGCCATCAGGTCCAGGTCCTCCTACAATGAGCAGTTCTTC.

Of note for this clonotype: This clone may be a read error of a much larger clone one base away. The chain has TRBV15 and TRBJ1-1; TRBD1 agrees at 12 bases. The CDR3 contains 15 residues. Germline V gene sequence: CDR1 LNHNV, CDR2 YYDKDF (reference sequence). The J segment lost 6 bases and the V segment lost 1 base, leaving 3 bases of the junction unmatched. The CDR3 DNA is TGTGCCACCAGCAGAGGGGACAGGGGGCTCGCTGAAGCTTTCTTT. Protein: CATSRGDRGLAEAFF.

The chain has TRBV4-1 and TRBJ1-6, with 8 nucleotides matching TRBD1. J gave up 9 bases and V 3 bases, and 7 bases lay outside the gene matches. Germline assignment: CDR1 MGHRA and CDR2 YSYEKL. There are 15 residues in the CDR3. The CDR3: CASSQGDRSSSPLHF. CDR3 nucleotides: TGCGCCAGCAGCCAGGGGGACAGGTCGAGTTCACCCCTCCACTTT.

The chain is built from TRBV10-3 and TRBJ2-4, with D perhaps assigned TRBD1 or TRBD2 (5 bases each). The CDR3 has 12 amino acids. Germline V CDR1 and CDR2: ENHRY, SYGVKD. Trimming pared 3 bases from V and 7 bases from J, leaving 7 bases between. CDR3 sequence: CAISDRGNIQYF. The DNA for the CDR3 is TGTGCCATCAGTGATCGGGGCAACATTCAGTACTTC.

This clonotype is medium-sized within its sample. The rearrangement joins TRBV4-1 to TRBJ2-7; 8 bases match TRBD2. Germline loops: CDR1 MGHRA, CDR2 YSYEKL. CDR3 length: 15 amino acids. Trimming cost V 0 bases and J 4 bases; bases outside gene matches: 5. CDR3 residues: CASSQDRLALYEQYF. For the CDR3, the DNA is TGCGCCAGCAGCCAAGATAGACTAGCGTTATACGAGCAGTACTTC.